The rows below give T cell receptor beta chains drawn from one sample of a study of CD8 T cells in Susac syndrome. TCRdb used MiXCR to reprocess the immunoSEQ multiplex PCR reads, holding one entry per CDR3 protein. The sample has 200,000 or so distinct CDR3 sequences, roughly 96% seen once. Specimen: CD4+ T cells from PBMCs. The origin of the receptors is a human donor with multiple sclerosis. The CDR3 runs from the conserved cysteine through the conserved F or W. The order of the fields is D gene, clone size, J gene, V gene, CDR3 protein, CDR3 DNA. The D gene is left open where the match is weak. Clone sizes are given selectively: once, few, many, or a class where the clone is expanded.

TRBD1 | - | TRBJ1-2 | TRBV7-9 | CASSLGSGQHYGYTF | TGTGCCAGCAGCTTAGGGTCGGGACAGCACTATGGCTACACCTTC
- | - | TRBJ1-3 | TRBV13 | CASSSGVALGNTIYF | TGTGCCAGCAGCTCCGGGGTTGCGCTTGGAAACACCATATATTTT
TRBD1 | once | TRBJ1-2 | TRBV29-1 | CSGHRGLGDGYTF | TGCAGCGGACACAGGGGCCTAGGGGATGGCTACACCTTC
- | - | TRBJ2-3 | TRBV4-1 | CASSQDKLLANTQYF | TGCGCCAGCAGCCAAGATAAGTTACTCGCCAATACGCAGTATTTT
- | - | TRBJ1-2 | TRBV19 | CASSSQTQLYGYTF | TGTGCCAGTAGTTCGCAGACCCAACTCTATGGCTACACCTTC
- | - | TRBJ1-5 | TRBV12-3/TRBV12-4 | CASRLGRDNQPQHF | TGTGCCAGCAGACTCGGAAGAGACAATCAGCCCCAGCATTTT
- | - | TRBJ2-2 | TRBV20-1 | CSAPTGTTGELFF | TGCAGTGCTCCAACAGGGACCACCGGGGAGCTGTTTTTT
- | once | TRBJ2-4 | TRBV3-1 | CASSPLTSWLAKNIQYF | TGTGCCAGCAGCCCCCTTACAAGTTGGCTAGCCAAAAACATTCAGTACTTC
- | - | TRBJ2-1 | TRBV24-1 | CATSDHQLNNEQFF | TGTGCCACCAGTGATCACCAGTTAAACAATGAGCAGTTCTTC
- | once | TRBJ1-2 | TRBV2 | CASRAVDYGYTF | TGTGCCAGCAGGGCGGTAGACTATGGCTACACCTTC
- | - | TRBJ2-1 | TRBV7-9 | CASSRTPPNYNEQFF | TGTGCCAGCAGCCGGACCCCTCCAAACTACAATGAGCAGTTCTTC
TRBD1 | - | TRBJ1-1 | TRBV12-5 | CASGPGQGRTEAFF | TGTGCTAGTGGTCCGGGACAGGGGCGAACTGAAGCTTTCTTT
- | - | TRBJ1-1 | TRBV9 | CASSVDPFTEAFF | TGTGCCAGCAGCGTAGACCCCTTCACTGAAGCTTTCTTT
- | - | TRBJ2-1 | TRBV15 | CATSRVNRHEQFF | TGTGCCACCAGCAGAGTTAACAGGCATGAGCAGTTCTTC
- | once | TRBJ1-2 | TRBV12-3/TRBV12-4 | CASTLRGWGGYTF | TGTGCCAGCACCCTCCGGGGGTGGGGTGGCTACACCTTC
TRBD2 | - | TRBJ2-1 | TRBV7-3 | CASSAQGLAGRNEQFF | TGTGCCAGCAGCGCCCAGGGACTAGCGGGAAGGAATGAGCAGTTCTTC
TRBD1 | - | TRBJ1-2 | TRBV29-1 | CSGRDSGYGYTF | TGCAGCGGACGGGACAGCGGCTATGGCTACACCTTC
- | - | TRBJ1-1 | TRBV29-1 | CSVDRRDRTEAFF | TGCAGCGTTGACCGGAGGGATCGGACTGAAGCTTTCTTT
TRBD1 | - | TRBJ2-1 | TRBV29-1 | CSVGPIRQGPIFNEQFF | TGCAGCGTTGGGCCCATTCGACAGGGCCCAATCTTCAATGAGCAGTTCTTC
- | - | TRBJ1-1 | TRBV10-3 | CAISDLGGRNTEAFF | TGTGCCATCAGTGATCTCGGGGGGCGGAACACTGAAGCTTTCTTT
- | - | TRBJ1-1 | TRBV7-9 | CASSLGYGDEEAFF | TGTGCCAGCAGCTTAGGGTACGGCGACGAAGAGGCTTTCTTT
TRBD1 | - | TRBJ1-1 | TRBV3-1 | CASSPQTGGGGTEAFF | TGTGCCAGCAGCCCACAGACAGGGGGCGGCGGCACTGAAGCTTTCTTT
- | - | TRBJ2-3 | TRBV6-4 | CASRKDGTDTQYF | TGTGCCAGCCGAAAGGACGGCACAGATACGCAGTATTTT
- | - | TRBJ1-2 | TRBV12-3/TRBV12-4 | CASSLETNYGYTF | TGTGCCAGCAGTTTAGAGACTAACTATGGCTACACCTTC
- | few | TRBJ2-1 | TRBV24-1 | CATSDLHEQFF | TGTGCCACCAGTGATTTGCACGAGCAGTTCTTC
- | - | TRBJ2-5 | TRBV6-5 | CASSYSMVVQETQYF | TGTGCCAGCAGTTACTCGATGGTAGTCCAAGAGACCCAGTACTTC
- | - | TRBJ2-5 | TRBV29-1 | CSVEDWPTMGTQYF | TGCAGCGTTGAAGACTGGCCGACCATGGGGACCCAGTACTTC
- | - | TRBJ2-1 | TRBV29-1 | CSTGIGNNEQFF | TGCAGCACCGGGATTGGGAACAATGAGCAGTTCTTC
TRBD2 | - | TRBJ2-1 | TRBV30 | CAWSGSGYNEQFF | TGTGCCTGGAGTGGTAGCGGGTACAATGAGCAGTTCTTC
- | - | TRBJ1-6 | TRBV5-1 | CASKGTPLASPLHF | TGCGCCAGCAAAGGGACGCCGCTAGCTTCACCCCTCCACTTT
- | - | TRBJ2-1 | TRBV29-1 | CSVTAVINEQFF | TGCAGCGTGACGGCTGTTATCAATGAGCAGTTCTTC
TRBD1 | - | TRBJ2-4 | TRBV29-1 | CSVDATGGRNIQYF | TGCAGCGTTGACGCAACAGGGGGGCGAAACATTCAGTACTTC
- | - | TRBJ1-1 | TRBV20-1 | CSAREGMNTEAFF | TGCAGTGCTAGGGAGGGAATGAACACTGAAGCTTTCTTT
TRBD2 | - | TRBJ2-2 | TRBV4-1 | CASRAGTSRNTGELFF | TGCGCCAGCAGGGCAGGGACTAGCAGGAACACCGGGGAGCTGTTTTTT
- | - | TRBJ2-4 | TRBV29-1 | CSARRQGGDIQYF | TGCAGCGCTCGTCGGCAGGGGGGTGACATTCAGTACTTC
TRBD2 | - | TRBJ2-1 | TRBV12-3/TRBV12-4 | CASKRLAGSDEQFF | TGTGCCAGCAAAAGGTTAGCGGGATCTGATGAGCAGTTCTTC
TRBD2 | - | TRBJ2-1 | TRBV20-1 | CSGQPGTSNNEQFF | TGCAGTGGGCAACCCGGGACTAGCAATAATGAGCAGTTCTTC
- | - | TRBJ1-5 | TRBV9 | CASSVGGAGGQPQHF | TGTGCCAGCAGCGTAGGGGGGGCAGGCGGACAGCCCCAGCATTTT
- | - | TRBJ2-1 | TRBV24-1 | CATSDPTTGSYNEQFF | TGTGCCACCAGTGACCCGACTACGGGGTCCTACAATGAGCAGTTCTTC
- | - | TRBJ2-3 | TRBV10-1 | CASSPHPGTDTQYF | TGCGCCTCCTCCCCCCATCCAGGGACAGATACGCAGTATTTT
- | - | TRBJ2-2 | TRBV20-1 | CSAQRGGDTGELFF | TGCAGTGCTCAACGAGGCGGGGATACCGGGGAGCTGTTTTTT
TRBD2 | - | TRBJ2-5 | TRBV27 | CASSFERGQETQYF | TGTGCCAGCAGTTTTGAGCGGGGGCAAGAGACCCAGTACTTC
- | - | TRBJ1-1 | TRBV30 | CAWNGVAEAFF | TGTGCCTGGAACGGGGTCGCTGAAGCTTTCTTT
- | - | TRBJ1-5 | TRBV5-8 | CASSLSRTEDQPQHF | TGTGCCAGCAGCTTGTCACGGACTGAGGATCAGCCCCAGCATTTT
- | - | TRBJ2-7 | TRBV29-1 | CSCGDRPYEQYF | TGCAGCTGCGGCGACCGACCCTACGAGCAGTACTTC
TRBD1 | - | TRBJ1-1 | TRBV29-1 | CSVAGDRGLNTEAFF | TGCAGCGTTGCTGGGGACAGGGGGTTGAACACTGAAGCTTTCTTT
- | - | TRBJ1-1 | TRBV20-1 | CSATGTEAFF | TGCAGTGCCACAGGGACTGAAGCTTTCTTT
- | - | TRBJ2-5 | TRBV30 | CAWSVRGLRSETQYF | TGTGCCTGGAGTGTACGAGGTTTACGCTCGGAGACCCAGTACTTC
- | - | TRBJ2-7 | TRBV20-1 | CSARPSGQGGWEQYF | TGCAGTGCTAGGCCAAGTGGGCAGGGGGGTTGGGAGCAGTACTTC
- | - | TRBJ2-5 | TRBV20-1 | CSALERGKTQYF | TGCAGTGCTTTAGAACGGGGGAAGACCCAGTACTTC
- | - | TRBJ2-3 | TRBV5-4 | CASSLVQGGTQYF | TGTGCCAGCAGCTTGGTTCAGGGTGGTACGCAGTATTTT
TRBD2 | - | TRBJ2-5 | TRBV6-1 | CASIRGRHQETQYF | TGTGCCAGCATTCGCGGGAGGCACCAAGAGACCCAGTACTTC
- | - | TRBJ2-3 | TRBV5-1 | CASSLEGRSTDTQYF | TGCGCCAGCAGCTTGGAGGGACGGAGCACAGATACGCAGTATTTT
TRBD2 | - | TRBJ2-6 | TRBV18 | CASSPRAGGGSGANVLTF | TGTGCCAGCTCACCGAGAGCGGGAGGTGGCTCTGGGGCCAACGTCCTGACTTTC
TRBD2 | - | TRBJ2-3 | TRBV5-1 | CASSFASGARTDTQYF | TGCGCCAGCAGCTTTGCTAGCGGGGCCCGCACAGATACGCAGTATTTT
- | - | TRBJ2-3 | TRBV20-1 | CRAGTRFSTGTDTQYF | TGCAGAGCCGGGACACGCTTTAGCACGGGCACAGATACGCAGTATTTT